These T cell receptor beta chains were read from a single sample in a study of shared clonotypes between healthy human individuals. Clones were sequenced by immunoSEQ multiplex PCR, and TCRdb holds only the in-frame ones, with some missing. Altogether hundreds of thousands of clones are present, 97% being singletons, with the ten largest covering 0.045% to 0.07%. Sequenced sample: naive CD4+ T cells sorted from blood. The receptor set was obtained from a woman in her 30s in good health. Both conserved end residues are part of each CDR3. D genes are given only for firm matches. Clone sizes are given selectively: once, few, many, or a class where the clone is expanded.

TRBV30	-	TRBJ2-2	-	TGTGCCTGGAGTAAGGCAGGGAAGGTCACCGGGGAGCTGTTTTTT	CAWSKAGKVTGELFF
TRBV28	TRBD2	TRBJ2-2	-	TGTGCCAGCAGTTACCCACTACCTAGCGGAACGAACACCGGGGAGCTGTTTTTT	CASSYPLPSGTNTGELFF
TRBV5-1	TRBD1	TRBJ2-7	-	TGCGCCAGCAGCTCAGACCCGACAGGGGCGAACTACGAGCAGTACTTC	CASSSDPTGANYEQYF
TRBV7-9	TRBD2	TRBJ2-3	-	TGTGCCAGCGGGCTAGCGGGAGTAGATACGCAGTATTTT	CASGLAGVDTQYF
TRBV19	-	TRBJ1-1	-	TGTGCCAGTAGGGTACAGGGTTACACTGAAGCTTTCTTT	CASRVQGYTEAFF
TRBV2	TRBD1	TRBJ2-7	-	TGTGCCAGCAGTCCCGACAGGGGGGGGGCCTACGAGCAGTACTTC	CASSPDRGGAYEQYF
TRBV18	TRBD1	TRBJ2-1	-	TGTGCCAGCTCTTTGGGACAGGGGTCCTACAATGAGCAGTTCTTC	CASSLGQGSYNEQFF
TRBV7-8	TRBD1	TRBJ2-7	-	TGTGCCAGCAGCTTGGGAGTGGGCGGGACAGGGCCCTACGAGCAGTACTTC	CASSLGVGGTGPYEQYF
TRBV7-2	TRBD1	TRBJ2-7	-	TGTGCCAGCAGCCCAGGGGGTGGGAGCTACGAGCAGTACTTC	CASSPGGGSYEQYF
TRBV5-4	-	TRBJ1-1	-	TGTGCCAGCAGCCCCGGGACGGTGAACACTGAAGCTTTCTTT	CASSPGTVNTEAFF
TRBV28	TRBD2	TRBJ2-7	-	TGTGCCAGCAGTTTCTACCCTCCGACTAGCGGGACGAAGTACGAGCAGTACTTC	CASSFYPPTSGTKYEQYF
TRBV10-3	-	TRBJ2-1	-	TGTGCCATCAGTGGGGCGCTCCTTTTAGACCCAGACGACAATGAGCAGTTCTTC	CAISGALLLDPDDNEQFF
TRBV5-1	-	TRBJ1-5	-	TGCGCCAGCAGCTTTCAGGGCTCGCATTTT	CASSFQGSHF
TRBV18	-	TRBJ2-3	-	TGTGCCAGCTCACCCACCGTTGCGGGAACCGCAGATACGCAGTATTTT	CASSPTVAGTADTQYF
TRBV5-5	-	TRBJ2-2	-	TGTGCCAGCAGTCTGAAGGGGGACACCGGGGAGCTGTTTTTT	CASSLKGDTGELFF
TRBV2	-	TRBJ1-2	-	TGTGCCAGCACTCAAGACGGGGATTATGGCTACACCTTC	CASTQDGDYGYTF
TRBV28	-	TRBJ1-3	-	TGTGCCAGCACCTTGGGGGCAGGAAACACCATATATTTT	CASTLGAGNTIYF
TRBV5-1	-	TRBJ2-7	-	TGCGCCAGCAGCTTGGCAGGCACCCAAGTAGAGCAGTACTTC	CASSLAGTQVEQYF
TRBV2	TRBD1	TRBJ1-1	-	TGTGCCAGCAATCGGGACAGGGACGTTGAAGCTTTCTTT	CASNRDRDVEAFF
TRBV5-1	-	TRBJ1-4	-	TGCGCCAGCAGCCCCTTTGAGGGCGGTTATGAAAAACTGTTTTTT	CASSPFEGGYEKLFF
TRBV10-3	-	TRBJ2-1	-	TGTGCCATCAGTGACCTCAGGGGGGCCCCTTCCAATGAGCAGTTCTTC	CAISDLRGAPSNEQFF
TRBV5-5	-	TRBJ2-7	-	TGTGCCAGCAGCTTGTTTCTGGGCCCCGAGCAGTACTTC	CASSLFLGPEQYF
TRBV4-1	TRBD2	TRBJ2-3	-	TGCGCCAGCATCCCAAGACTAGCGATCAGCACAGATACGCAGTATTTT	CASIPRLAISTDTQYF
TRBV6-1	TRBD2	TRBJ2-1	-	TGTGCCAGCCGGACTAGCGGCTACAATGAGCAGTTCTTC	CASRTSGYNEQFF
TRBV2	TRBD1	TRBJ2-3	-	TGTGCCAGCAAGACGACCGGGACAGGGGTAACAGATACGCAGTATTTT	CASKTTGTGVTDTQYF
TRBV28	TRBD2	TRBJ2-2	-	TGTGCCAGCAGTTTGTTGGGACTAGCGGGAGATAACACCGGGGAGCTGTTTTTT	CASSLLGLAGDNTGELFF
TRBV5-1	-	TRBJ2-3	-	TGCGCCAGCAGCACATTTGGGACTAGCACAGATACGCAGTATTTT	CASSTFGTSTDTQYF
TRBV13	TRBD2	TRBJ2-1	-	TGTGCCAGCAAGGGTAGCGGGAGATCTTACAATGAGCAGTTCTTC	CASKGSGRSYNEQFF
TRBV12-1	-	TRBJ2-5	-	TGTGCCAGCAGCCTCTGGACAGGGGTGACTGAATTTCAGGGGGAGACCCAGTACTTC	CASSLWTGVTEFQGETQYF
TRBV7-3	-	TRBJ2-1	-	TGTGCCAGCAGCTTACCCGAGGGGGGGCTCGACAATGAGCAGTTCTTC	CASSLPEGGLDNEQFF
TRBV5-1	-	TRBJ2-2	-	TGCGCCAGCAGCTTCGGGGAACGGGGGGAGCTGTTTTTT	CASSFGERGELFF
TRBV28	-	TRBJ2-3	-	TGTGCCAGCACCGCCGGGATGTCACAGACGCACACAGATACGCAGTATTTT	CASTAGMSQTHTDTQYF
TRBV18	-	TRBJ2-1	-	TGTGCCAGCTCACGGATAGCGCCCAGCTCCTACAATGAGCAGTTCTTC	CASSRIAPSSYNEQFF
TRBV4-1	-	TRBJ1-5	-	TGCGCCAGCAGCCAAGGGAAGGTATCGGACGGCGGTTCCAAGCTGCCCCAGCATTTT	CASSQGKVSDGGSKLPQHF
TRBV28	-	TRBJ1-4	once	TGTGCCAGCAGTTCTCCTACAGGGACTCCTAATGAAAAACTGTTTTTT	CASSSPTGTPNEKLFF
TRBV6-5	-	TRBJ1-1	-	TGTGCCAGCAGTCGCCTGGGGATACGGGTGGGTGAAGCTTTCTTT	CASSRLGIRVGEAFF
TRBV5-1	TRBD1	TRBJ2-1	once	TGCGCCAGCAGCTTGGGAGGACAGGGGGCCTACAATGAGCAGTTCTTC	CASSLGGQGAYNEQFF
TRBV10-3	-	TRBJ2-1	-	TGTGCCATCGGGCCGAGCGGTCACAACAATGAGCAGTTCTTC	CAIGPSGHNNEQFF
TRBV27	-	TRBJ2-2	-	TGTGCCAGCACCAAAAACCCAGTTTTAGCCACCGGGGAGCTGTTTTTT	CASTKNPVLATGELFF
TRBV5-1	TRBD1	TRBJ2-7	-	TGCGCCAGCAGCCTTCAGGGGGTGGGCTACGAGCAGTACTTC	CASSLQGVGYEQYF
TRBV6-5	-	TRBJ2-7	-	TGTGCCAGCAGTTACTCGCCAGGGGACTACGAGCAGTACTTC	CASSYSPGDYEQYF
TRBV14	-	TRBJ2-7	-	TGTGCCAGCAGCCAAGCCTACGAGCAGTACTTC	CASSQAYEQYF
TRBV18	-	TRBJ2-3	-	TGTGCCAGCTCACGCTACGGGACGGAGACAGATACGCAGTATTTT	CASSRYGTETDTQYF
TRBV18	TRBD1	TRBJ1-3	-	TGTGCCAGCTCATCGACAGGGACTGGAAACACCATATATTTT	CASSSTGTGNTIYF
TRBV13	-	TRBJ2-1	-	TGTGCCAGCAGCTTTATGCGGTTCTCCTACAATGAGCAGTTCTTC	CASSFMRFSYNEQFF
TRBV7-9	-	TRBJ2-7	-	TGTGCCAGCAGCCCCTCGGTGTTCTCCTACGAGCAGTACTTC	CASSPSVFSYEQYF
TRBV5-4	TRBD1	TRBJ2-4	-	TGTGCCAGCAGCCGGCCGGGACAGGGTAACAAAAACATTCAGTACTTC	CASSRPGQGNKNIQYF
TRBV2	-	TRBJ1-5	-	TGTGCCAGCAGTGATTTAAGGTCGGGGCCGGGGAGTTACAATCAGCCCCAGCATTTT	CASSDLRSGPGSYNQPQHF
TRBV27	TRBD1	TRBJ1-2	-	TGTGCCAGCAGTTTAAGACAGGGCACCCGATCCTATGGCTACACCTTC	CASSLRQGTRSYGYTF
TRBV5-5	-	TRBJ2-7	-	TGTGCCAGCAGCACCCTCTCGCGGAGGTACTCCGAGCAGTACTTC	CASSTLSRRYSEQYF
TRBV13	-	TRBJ1-2	few	TGTGCCAGCAGCCCCAGAGGACATTCGGAGCGCTACACCTTC	CASSPRGHSERYTF
TRBV28	TRBD1	TRBJ1-2	few	TGTGCCAGCAGTTCCGGGACAGGGGCTGTCTATGGCTACACCTTC	CASSSGTGAVYGYTF
TRBV19	-	TRBJ2-6	-	TGTGCCAGTAACCCCACAGGGTACGGGGCCAACGTCCTGACTTTC	CASNPTGYGANVLTF
TRBV30	-	TRBJ2-7	-	TGTGCCTGGAGTGAGTTGGGTGGCTACGAGCAGTACTTC	CAWSELGGYEQYF
TRBV19	TRBD1	TRBJ1-1	-	TGTGCCAGTAGTAGGAGGACAGGTTTGAACACTGAAGCTTTCTTT	CASSRRTGLNTEAFF